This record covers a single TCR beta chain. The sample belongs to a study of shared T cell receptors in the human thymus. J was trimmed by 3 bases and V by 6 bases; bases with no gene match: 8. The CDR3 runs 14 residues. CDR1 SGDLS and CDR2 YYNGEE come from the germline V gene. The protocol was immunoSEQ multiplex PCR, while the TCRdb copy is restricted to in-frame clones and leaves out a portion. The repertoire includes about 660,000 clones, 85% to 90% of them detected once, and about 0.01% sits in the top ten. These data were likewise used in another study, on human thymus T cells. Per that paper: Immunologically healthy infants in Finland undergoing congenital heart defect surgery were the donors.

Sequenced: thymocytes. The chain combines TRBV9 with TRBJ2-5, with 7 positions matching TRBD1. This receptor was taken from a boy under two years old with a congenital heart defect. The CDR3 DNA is TGTGCCAGCACCACGAGAGGGGGCAAAGAGACCCAGTACTTC. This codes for CASTTRGGKETQYF.